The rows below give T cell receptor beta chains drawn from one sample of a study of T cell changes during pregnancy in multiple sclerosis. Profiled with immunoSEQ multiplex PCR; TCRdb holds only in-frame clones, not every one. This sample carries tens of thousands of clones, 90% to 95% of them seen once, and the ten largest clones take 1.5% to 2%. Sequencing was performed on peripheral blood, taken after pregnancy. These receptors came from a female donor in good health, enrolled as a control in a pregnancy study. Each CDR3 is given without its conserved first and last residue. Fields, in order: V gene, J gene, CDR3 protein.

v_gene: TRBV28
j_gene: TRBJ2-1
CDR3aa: ASKLGGGWDEQF

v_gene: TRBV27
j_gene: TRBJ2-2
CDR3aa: ASRLAGGRELF

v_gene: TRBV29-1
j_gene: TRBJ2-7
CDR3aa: SVVPDGGASEQY

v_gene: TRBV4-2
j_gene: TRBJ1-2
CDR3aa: ASSLDREVYGYT

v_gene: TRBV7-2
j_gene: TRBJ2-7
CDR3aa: ASSPTGGRDEQY

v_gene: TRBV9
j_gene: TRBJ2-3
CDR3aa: ASSPESTDTQY

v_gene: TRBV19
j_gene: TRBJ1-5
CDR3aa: GDRGRVFQPQH

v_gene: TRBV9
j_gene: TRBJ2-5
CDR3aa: ASSVMPGLKETQY

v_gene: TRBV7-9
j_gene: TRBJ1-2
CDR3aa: ASSPSGQGAGGYT

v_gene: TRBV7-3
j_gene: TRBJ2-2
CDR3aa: ASSPTAGTGELF

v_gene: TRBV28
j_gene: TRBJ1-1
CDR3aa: ASSPLSGATGAF

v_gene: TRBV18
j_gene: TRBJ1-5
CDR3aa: ASSPPDRGGGKPQH

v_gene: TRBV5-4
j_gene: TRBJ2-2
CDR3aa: ASSWRGGTGELF

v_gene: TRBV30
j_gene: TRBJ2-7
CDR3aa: AWERGDYEQY

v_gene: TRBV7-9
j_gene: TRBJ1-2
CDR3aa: ASSLGQGYGYT

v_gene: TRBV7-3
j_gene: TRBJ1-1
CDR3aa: ASSSQGPNTEAF

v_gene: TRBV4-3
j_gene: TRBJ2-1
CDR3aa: ASSQGLAGGPSYNEQF

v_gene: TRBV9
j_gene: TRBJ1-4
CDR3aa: ASSVARGSSEKLF

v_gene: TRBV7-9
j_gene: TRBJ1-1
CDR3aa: ASSETGYEAF

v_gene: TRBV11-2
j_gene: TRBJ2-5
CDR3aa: ASSRAQGETQY

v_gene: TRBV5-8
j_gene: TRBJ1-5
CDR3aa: ASSRRQGGGQPQH

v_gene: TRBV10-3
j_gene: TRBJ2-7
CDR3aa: AISGGGATEYEQY

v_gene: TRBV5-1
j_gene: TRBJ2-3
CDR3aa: ASSLPGGAPTDTQY

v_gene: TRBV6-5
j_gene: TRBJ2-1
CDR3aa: ASIYGGKKF

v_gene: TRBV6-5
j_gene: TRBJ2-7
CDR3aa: ASSYIRTGAQQY

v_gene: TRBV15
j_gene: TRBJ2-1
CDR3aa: ATGHEQF

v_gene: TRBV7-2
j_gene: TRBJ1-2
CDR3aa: ASSPGRGDYGYT

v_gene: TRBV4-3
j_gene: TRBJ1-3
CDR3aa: ASSQNRDSSGNTIY

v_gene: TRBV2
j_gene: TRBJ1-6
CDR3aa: AGRDFFNSPLH

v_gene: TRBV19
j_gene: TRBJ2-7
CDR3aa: ASSPRTGSSYEQY

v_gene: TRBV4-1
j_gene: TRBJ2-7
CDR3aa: ASSQDPRAVYEQY

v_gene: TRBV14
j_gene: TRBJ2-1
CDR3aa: ASSHPAVVAGARGNEQF

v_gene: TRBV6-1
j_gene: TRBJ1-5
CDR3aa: ASGGLGGNQPQH

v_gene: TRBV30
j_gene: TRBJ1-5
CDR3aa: AWGRHDNQPQH

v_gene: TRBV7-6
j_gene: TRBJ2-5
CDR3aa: ASSLGLGPEETQY

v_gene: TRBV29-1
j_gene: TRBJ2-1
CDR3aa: SVGDRVGEQF

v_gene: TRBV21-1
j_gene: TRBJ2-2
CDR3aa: ASRIAFLVPLTAGELF

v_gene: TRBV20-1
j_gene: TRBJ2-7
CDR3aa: SAKNRDKQY

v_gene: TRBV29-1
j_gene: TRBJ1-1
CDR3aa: SVVTNTEAF

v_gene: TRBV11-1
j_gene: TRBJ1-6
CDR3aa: ASSLGAVNSPLH

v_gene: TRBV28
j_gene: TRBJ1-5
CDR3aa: ASSSAGRNQPQH

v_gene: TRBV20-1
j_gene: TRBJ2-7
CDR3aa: SALQGEQY

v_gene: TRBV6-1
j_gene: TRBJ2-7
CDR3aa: AILDRGSPNYEQY

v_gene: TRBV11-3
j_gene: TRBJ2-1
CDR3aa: ASSSESGPTNEQF

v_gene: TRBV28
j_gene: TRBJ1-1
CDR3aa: ASSFQGAITEAF